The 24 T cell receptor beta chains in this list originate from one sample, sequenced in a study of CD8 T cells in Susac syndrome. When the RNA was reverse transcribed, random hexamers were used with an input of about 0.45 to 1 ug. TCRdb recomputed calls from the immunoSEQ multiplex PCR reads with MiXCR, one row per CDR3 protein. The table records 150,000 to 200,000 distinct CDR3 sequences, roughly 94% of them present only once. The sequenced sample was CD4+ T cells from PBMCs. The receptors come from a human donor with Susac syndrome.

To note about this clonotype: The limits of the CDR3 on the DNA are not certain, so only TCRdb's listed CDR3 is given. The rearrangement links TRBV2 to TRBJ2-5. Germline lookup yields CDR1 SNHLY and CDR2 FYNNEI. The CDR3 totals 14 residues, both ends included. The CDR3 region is CASILAFEEETQYF.

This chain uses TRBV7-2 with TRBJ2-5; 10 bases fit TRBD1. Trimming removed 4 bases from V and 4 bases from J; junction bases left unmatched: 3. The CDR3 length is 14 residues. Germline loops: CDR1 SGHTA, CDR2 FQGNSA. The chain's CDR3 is CASSSDRGRETQYF. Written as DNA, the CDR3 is TGTGCCAGCAGCTCCGACAGGGGGCGAGAGACCCAGTACTTC.

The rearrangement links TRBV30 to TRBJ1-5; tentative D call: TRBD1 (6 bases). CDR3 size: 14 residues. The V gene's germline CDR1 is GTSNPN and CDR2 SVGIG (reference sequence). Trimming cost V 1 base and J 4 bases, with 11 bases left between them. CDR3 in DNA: TGTGCCTGGAGTGCGTCCAGGGGAAATCAGCCCCAGCATTTT. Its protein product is CAWSASRGNQPQHF.

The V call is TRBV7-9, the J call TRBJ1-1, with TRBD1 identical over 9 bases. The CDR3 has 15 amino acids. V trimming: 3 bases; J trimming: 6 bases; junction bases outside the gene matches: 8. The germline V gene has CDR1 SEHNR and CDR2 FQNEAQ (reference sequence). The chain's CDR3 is CASSLDRGRVPEAFF. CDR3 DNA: TGTGCCAGCAGCTTGGACAGGGGTAGGGTCCCTGAAGCTTTCTTT.

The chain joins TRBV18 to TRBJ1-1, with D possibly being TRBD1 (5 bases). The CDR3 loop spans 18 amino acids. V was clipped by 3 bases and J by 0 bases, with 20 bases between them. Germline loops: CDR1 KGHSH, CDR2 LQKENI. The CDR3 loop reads CASSPLTRQGIMNTEAFF. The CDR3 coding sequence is TGTGCCAGCTCACCCCTAACTCGGCAGGGAATTATGAACACTGAAGCTTTCTTT.

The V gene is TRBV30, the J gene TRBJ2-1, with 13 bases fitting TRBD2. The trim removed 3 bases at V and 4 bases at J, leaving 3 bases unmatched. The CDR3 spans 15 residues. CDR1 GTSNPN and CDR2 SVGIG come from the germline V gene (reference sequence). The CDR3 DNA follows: TGTGCCTGGAGCCGGGGACTAGCGGGGTACAATGAGCAGTTCTTC. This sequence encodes CAWSRGLAGYNEQFF.

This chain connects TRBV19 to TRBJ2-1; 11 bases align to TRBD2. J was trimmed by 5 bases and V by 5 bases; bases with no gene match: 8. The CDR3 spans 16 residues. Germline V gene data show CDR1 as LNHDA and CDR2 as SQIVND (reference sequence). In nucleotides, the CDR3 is TGTGCCAGTAGTTCTGCTGGGACTAGCGGTAACAATGAGCAGTTCTTC. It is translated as CASSSAGTSGNNEQFF.

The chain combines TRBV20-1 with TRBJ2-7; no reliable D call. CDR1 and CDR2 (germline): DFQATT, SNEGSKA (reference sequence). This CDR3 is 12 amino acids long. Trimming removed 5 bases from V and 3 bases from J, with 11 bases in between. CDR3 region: CSASAPVYEQYF. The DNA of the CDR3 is TGCAGTGCTTCGGCCCCAGTCTACGAGCAGTACTTC.

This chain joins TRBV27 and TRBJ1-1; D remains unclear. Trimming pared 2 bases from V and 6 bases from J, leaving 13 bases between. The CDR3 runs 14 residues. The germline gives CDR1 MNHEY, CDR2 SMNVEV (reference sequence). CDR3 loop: CASSLGPREPEAFF. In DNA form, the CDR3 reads TGTGCCAGCAGTTTAGGTCCGCGGGAACCTGAAGCTTTCTTT.

The CDR3 coding sequence is TGTGCCAGCAGTCCCAACCTGAACACTGAAGCTTTCTTT. Encoded protein: CASSPNLNTEAFF. The rearrangement links TRBV6-6 to TRBJ1-1; D ambiguous. The germline V gene encodes CDR1 MNHNY and CDR2 SVGAGI (reference sequence). Between the trimmed V and J ends, which lost 5 bases and 0 bases, there was a span of 7 bases. The CDR3 extends over 13 amino acids.

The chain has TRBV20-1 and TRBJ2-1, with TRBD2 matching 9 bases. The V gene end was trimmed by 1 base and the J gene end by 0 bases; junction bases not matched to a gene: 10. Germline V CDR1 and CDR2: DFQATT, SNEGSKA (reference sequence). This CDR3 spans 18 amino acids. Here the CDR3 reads CSARVLASGASSYNEQFF. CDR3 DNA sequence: TGCAGTGCTAGAGTCCTGGCTAGCGGGGCCAGCTCCTACAATGAGCAGTTCTTC.

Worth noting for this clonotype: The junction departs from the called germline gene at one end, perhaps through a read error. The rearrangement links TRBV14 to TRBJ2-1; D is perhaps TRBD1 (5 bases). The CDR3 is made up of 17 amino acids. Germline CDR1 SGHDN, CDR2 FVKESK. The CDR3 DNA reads TGTGCCAGCAACCAAGTCCCCCCAGGGTTCCCATACAATGAGCAGTTCTTC. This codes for CASNQVPPGFPYNEQFF.

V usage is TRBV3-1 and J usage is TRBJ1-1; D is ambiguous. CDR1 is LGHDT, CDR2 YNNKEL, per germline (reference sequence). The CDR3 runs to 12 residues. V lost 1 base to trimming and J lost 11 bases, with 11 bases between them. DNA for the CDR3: TGTGCCAGCAGCCAAGTGGGAACCGCGGCTTTCTTT. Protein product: CASSQVGTAAFF. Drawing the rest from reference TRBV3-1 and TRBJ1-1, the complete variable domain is DTAVSQTPKYLVTQMGNDKSIKCEQNLGHDTMYWYKQDSKKFLKIMFSYNNKELIINETVPNRFSPKSPDKAHLNLHINSLELGDSAVYFCASSQVGTAAFFGQGTRLTVV.

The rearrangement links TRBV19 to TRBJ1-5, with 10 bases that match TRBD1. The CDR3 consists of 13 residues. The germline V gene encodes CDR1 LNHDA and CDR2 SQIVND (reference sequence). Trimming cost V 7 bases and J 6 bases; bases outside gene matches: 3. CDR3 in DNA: TGTGCCAGTAAGGACAGGGGGAGTCAGCCCCAGCATTTT. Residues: CASKDRGSQPQHF.

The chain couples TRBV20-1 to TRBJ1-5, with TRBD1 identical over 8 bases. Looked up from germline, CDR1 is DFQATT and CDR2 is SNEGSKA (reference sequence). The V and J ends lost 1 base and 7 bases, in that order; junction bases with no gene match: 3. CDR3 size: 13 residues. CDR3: CSARGTGIQPQHF. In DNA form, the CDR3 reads TGCAGTGCTAGAGGGACAGGGATACAGCCCCAGCATTTT.

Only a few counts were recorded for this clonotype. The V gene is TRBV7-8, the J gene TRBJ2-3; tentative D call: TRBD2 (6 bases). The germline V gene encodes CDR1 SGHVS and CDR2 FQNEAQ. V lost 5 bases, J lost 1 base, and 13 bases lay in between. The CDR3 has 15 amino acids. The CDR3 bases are TGTGCCAGCAGCCAGGCGGGGTCGGGCACAGATACGCAGTATTTT. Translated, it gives CASSQAGSGTDTQYF.

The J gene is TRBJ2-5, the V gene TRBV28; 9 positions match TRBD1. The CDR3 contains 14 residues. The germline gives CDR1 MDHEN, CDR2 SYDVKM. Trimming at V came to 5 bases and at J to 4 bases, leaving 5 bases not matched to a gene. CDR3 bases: TGTGCCAGCAGTAACAGGGGGCCCGGAGAGACCCAGTACTTC. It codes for CASSNRGPGETQYF.

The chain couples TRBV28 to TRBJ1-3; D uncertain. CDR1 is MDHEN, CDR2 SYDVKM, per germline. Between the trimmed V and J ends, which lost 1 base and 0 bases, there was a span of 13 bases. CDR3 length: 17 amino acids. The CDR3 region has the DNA TGTGCCAGCAGTTTATCCGGAAGGGTTGACTCTGGAAACACCATATATTTT. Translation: CASSLSGRVDSGNTIYF.

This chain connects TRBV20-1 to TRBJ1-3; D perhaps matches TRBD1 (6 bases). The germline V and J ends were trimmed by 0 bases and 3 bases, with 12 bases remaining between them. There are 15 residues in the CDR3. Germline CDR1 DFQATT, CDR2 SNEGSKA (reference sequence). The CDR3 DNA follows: TGCAGTGCTAGAGATCGAGGGGGGATTGGAAACACCATATATTTT. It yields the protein CSARDRGGIGNTIYF.

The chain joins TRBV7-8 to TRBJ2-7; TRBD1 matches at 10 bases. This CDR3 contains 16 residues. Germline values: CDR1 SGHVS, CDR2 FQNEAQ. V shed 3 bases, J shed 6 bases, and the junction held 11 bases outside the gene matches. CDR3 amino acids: CASSLQPGQGRSEQYF. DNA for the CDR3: TGTGCCAGCAGCTTGCAACCGGGACAGGGGAGAAGCGAGCAGTACTTC.

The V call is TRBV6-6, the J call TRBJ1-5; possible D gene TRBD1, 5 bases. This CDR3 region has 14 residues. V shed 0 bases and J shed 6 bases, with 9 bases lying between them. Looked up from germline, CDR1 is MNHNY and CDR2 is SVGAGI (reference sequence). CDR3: CASSYSRGGQPQHF. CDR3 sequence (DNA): TGTGCCAGCAGTTACTCACGGGGCGGTCAGCCCCAGCATTTT.

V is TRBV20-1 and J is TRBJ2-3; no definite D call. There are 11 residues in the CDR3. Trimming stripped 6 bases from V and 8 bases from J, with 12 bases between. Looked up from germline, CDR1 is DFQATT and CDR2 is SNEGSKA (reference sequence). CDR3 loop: CSATPDATQYF. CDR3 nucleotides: TGCAGTGCAACCCCCGATGCTACGCAGTATTTT.

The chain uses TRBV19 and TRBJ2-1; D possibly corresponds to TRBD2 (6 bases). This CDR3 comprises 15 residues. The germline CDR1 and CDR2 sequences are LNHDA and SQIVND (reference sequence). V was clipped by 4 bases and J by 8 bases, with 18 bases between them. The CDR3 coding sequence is TGTGCCAGTAGTAATCGCGGGACGGGTGTCGATGAGCAGTTCTTC. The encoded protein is CASSNRGTGVDEQFF. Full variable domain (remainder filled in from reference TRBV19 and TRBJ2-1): DGGITQSPKYLFRKEGQNVTLSCEQNLNHDAMYWYRQDPGQGLRLIYYSQIVNDFQKGDIAEGYSVSREKKESFPLTVTSAQKNPTAFYLCASSNRGTGVDEQFFGPGTRLTVL.

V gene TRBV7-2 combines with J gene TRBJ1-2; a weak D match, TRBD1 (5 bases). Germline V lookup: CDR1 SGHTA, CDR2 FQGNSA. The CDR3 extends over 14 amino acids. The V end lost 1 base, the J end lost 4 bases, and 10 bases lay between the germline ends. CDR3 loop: CASSLDRGSYGYTF. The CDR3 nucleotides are TGTGCCAGCAGCTTAGATCGGGGGTCCTATGGCTACACCTTC.